Each of the 17 T cell receptor beta chains below was sequenced from the same sample in a study of blood T cell repertoires in COVID-19. Measured with immunoSEQ multiplex PCR; TCRdb has only the in-frame clones, and not every one. The data show roughly 93,000 clones, over 70% seen once. Sequencing was performed on peripheral blood. These TCRs come from a woman older than 75 with acute or convalescent COVID-19.

In its sample, this clone was seen a few times. The chain recombines TRBV23-1 with TRBJ2-7, with D tentatively TRBD2 (6 bases). TRBV23-1 qualifies as an ORF whose function is uncertain. The CDR3 is made up of 15 amino acids. V was pared by 6 bases and J by 4 bases, with 19 bases between. This CDR3 is CASSPGGGLGYEQYV. For the CDR3, the DNA is TGCGCCAGCAGCCCAGGTGGGGGGTTAGGGTACGAGCAGTACGTC.

The chain carries TRBV7-6 and TRBJ1-4; D perhaps matches TRBD1 (5 bases). The CDR3 is 15 amino acids. Germline-derived CDR1 and CDR2 are SGHVS and FNYEAQ. The V gene lost 4 bases and the J gene lost 1 base, with 10 bases spanning the gap. CDR3 nucleotide sequence: TGTGCCAGCAGCTGGGGGGACGGAACTAATGAAAAACTGTTTTTT. Protein sequence: CASSWGDGTNEKLFF. Full variable domain (remainder filled in from reference TRBV7-6 and TRBJ1-4): GAGVSQSPRYKVTKRGQDVALRCDPISGHVSLYWYRQALGQGPEFLTYFNYEAQQDKSGLPNDRFSAERPEGSISTLTIQRTEQRDSAMYRCASSWGDGTNEKLFFGSGTQLSVL.

V usage is TRBV7-2 and J usage is TRBJ1-5; D perhaps matches TRBD1 (5 bases). CDR3 length: 13 residues. Germline V gene sequence: CDR1 SGHTA, CDR2 FQGNSA. Trimming removed 5 bases at V and 6 bases at J, with 11 bases between. Here the CDR3 reads CASSQQGGQPQHF. The CDR3 DNA reads as TGTGCCAGCAGCCAGCAGGGAGGTCAGCCCCAGCATTTT.

This clone occurred a few times. V usage is TRBV18 and J usage is TRBJ1-4; the D gene is possibly TRBD1 (6 bases). Trimming cost V 2 bases and J 8 bases, with 12 bases left between them. Per germline, CDR1 KGHSH and CDR2 LQKENI. The CDR3 covers 14 residues. CDR3 amino acids: CASSPYGQNEKLFF. DNA for the CDR3: TGTGCCAGCTCACCATATGGACAGAACGAAAAACTGTTTTTT.

This chain links TRBV5-6 with TRBJ2-7; 7 positions agree with TRBD1. The J segment lost 5 bases and the V segment lost 6 bases, leaving 8 bases of the junction unmatched. This CDR3 is 13 amino acids long. Germline V gene data show CDR1 as SGHDT and CDR2 as YYEEEE. The CDR3 sequence is CASTRAGGHEQYV. The CDR3 DNA reads TGTGCCAGCACCCGCGCAGGGGGTCACGAGCAGTACGTC.

The chain has TRBV27 and TRBJ1-1; 8 nucleotides match TRBD1. The CDR3 runs to 15 residues. The ends lost 5 bases at V and 10 bases at J; junction bases unmatched: 15. Germline V gene data show CDR1 as MNHEY and CDR2 as SMNVEV (reference sequence). CDR3: CASSRGQGREGGAFF. Here the CDR3 DNA reads TGTGCCAGCAGTCGCGGACAGGGAAGAGAGGGGGGAGCTTTCTTT.

As concerns this clone: Other DNA sequences within the sample encode an identical CDR3. The chain recombines TRBV5-1 with TRBJ2-5; 7 nucleotides align to TRBD2. With 4 bases clipped from V and 1 base from J, the junction kept 7 bases outside the gene matches. This CDR3 comprises 15 residues. Germline V gives CDR1 SGHRS, CDR2 YFSETQ. The CDR3 reads CASSPGRGSQETQYF. For the CDR3, the DNA is TGCGCCAGCAGCCCGGGGCGGGGGAGCCAAGAGACCCAGTACTTC. Using reference TRBV5-1 and TRBJ2-5 for the parts outside the CDR3, the full variable domain is KAGVTQTPRYLIKTRGQQVTLSCSPISGHRSVSWYQQTPGQGLQFLFEYFSETQRNKGNFPGRFSGRQFSNSRSEMNVSTLELGDSALYLCASSPGRGSQETQYFGPGTRLLVL.

This clone came up once. CDR3 sequence (DNA): TGTGCCGGGATGGCTAGCGGGGCACTACAAGAGACCCAGTACTTC. This gives the protein CAGMASGALQETQYF. The genes are TRBV7-2 and TRBJ2-5; 9 bases are a match to TRBD2. V lost 11 bases to trimming and J lost 2 bases; unmatched junction nucleotides: 12. The germline CDR1 and CDR2 sequences are SGHTA and FQGNSA. The CDR3 has 15 residues.

The chain links TRBV10-3 to TRBJ2-1, with TRBD1 identical over 7 bases. The CDR3 is made up of 14 amino acids. CDR1 is ENHRY and CDR2 is SYGVKD in the germline V gene. The ends lost 6 bases at V and 2 bases at J; junction bases unmatched: 4. In DNA, the CDR3 is TGTGCCATCAGCACGGGACAGCCCTACAATGAGCAGTTCTTC. Translation gives CAISTGQPYNEQFF.

The rearrangement joins TRBV28 to TRBJ1-1; D not certain. Trimming removed 4 bases from V and 1 base from J, with 7 bases in between. This CDR3 is built from 13 residues. From germline, CDR1 is MDHEN and CDR2 SYDVKM. The DNA of the CDR3 is TGTGCCAGCAGTTATCTCCGGAACACTGAAGCTTTCTTT. It yields the protein CASSYLRNTEAFF. Combining the CDR3 with reference TRBV28 and TRBJ1-1 gives the whole variable domain DVKVTQSSRYLVKRTGEKVFLECVQDMDHENMFWYRQDPGLGLRLIYFSYDVKMKEKGDIPEGYSVSREKKERFSLILESASTNQTSMYLCASSYLRNTEAFFGQGTRLTVV.

In this sample, this clone turned up once. The chain combines TRBV5-4 with TRBJ1-3; 9 nucleotides match TRBD1. This CDR3 is 15 amino acids long. The V and J ends lost 4 bases and 2 bases, in that order; junction bases with no gene match: 4. Germline loops: CDR1 SGHNT, CDR2 YYREEE (reference sequence). CDR3 protein: CASSIGTGTGNTIYF. CDR3 nucleotide sequence: TGTGCCAGCAGCATCGGGACAGGGACTGGAAACACCATATATTTT.

The chain links TRBV13 to TRBJ2-3; tentative D call: TRBD1 (5 bases). The germline CDR1 and CDR2 sequences are PRHDT and FYEKMQ (reference sequence). V dropped 2 bases and J dropped 0 bases, with 9 bases sitting between them. There are 15 residues in the CDR3. The CDR3 DNA is TGTGCCAGCAGCTTACGACAGACTAGCACAGATACGCAGTATTTT. Translated, it gives CASSLRQTSTDTQYF.

Here the CDR3 DNA reads TGCAGTGCTAGTAGGGACACGAGCTCCTACGAGCAGTACGTC. This gives the protein CSASRDTSSYEQYV. The rearrangement links TRBV20-1 to TRBJ2-7; D perhaps matches TRBD1 (6 bases). Germline V gene lookup returns CDR1 DFQATT and CDR2 SNEGSKA (reference sequence). This CDR3 is 14 amino acids long. The V and J ends lost 3 bases and 0 bases respectively, with 12 bases between them.

The chain employs TRBV29-1 and TRBJ2-3, with TRBD2 matching 9 bases. Germline CDR1 SQVTM, CDR2 ANQGSEA. Trimming cost V 0 bases and J 2 bases; bases outside gene matches: 3. The CDR3 length is 15 residues. CDR3: CSVEDSGGVTDTQYF. The CDR3 DNA sequence: TGCAGCGTTGAAGATAGCGGGGGAGTCACAGATACGCAGTATTTT.

This sequence joins TRBV12-3 or TRBV12-4 and TRBJ1-4; D not resolved. CDR3 size: 12 residues. V was shortened by 6 bases and J by 13 bases, with 15 bases between the two germline ends. The DNA of the CDR3 is TGTGCCAGCAGACCCCATAACGGAGGACTGTTTTTT. It is translated as CASRPHNGGLFF.

The chain has TRBV4-3 and TRBJ1-2; weak D call: TRBD1 (5 bases). Trimming pared 4 bases from V and 2 bases from J, leaving 20 bases between. The CDR3 contains 17 residues. From germline, CDR1 is LGHNA and CDR2 YSLEER. The CDR3 loop reads CASSLSPGGAGNYGYTF. CDR3 DNA sequence: TGCGCCAGCAGCCTCTCCCCCGGAGGGGCGGGCAACTATGGCTACACCTTC.

This chain uses TRBV6-5 with TRBJ1-6; no clear D gene. Trimming cost V 7 bases and J 6 bases, with 10 bases left between them. There are 13 residues in the CDR3. The germline gives CDR1 MNHEY, CDR2 SVGAGI. Here the CDR3 reads CASIGLANSPLHF. The CDR3 region has the DNA TGTGCCAGCATAGGACTGGCTAATTCACCCCTCCACTTT.